The source of this T cell receptor (beta chain) is a study of cytomegalovirus exposure and HLA in healthy donors. Study summary: The 120 validation repertoires used the same platform as the 650 to 850 first-cohort repertoires (as reported by a later analysis). Study-wide findings and caveats: A subsequent analysis found that TCR clusters from the first cohort also tended to co-occur in the approximately 120 validation repertoires, with about 94% of cluster scores above 0. Among the CMV-associated chains, a few were confirmed in vitro as specific for CMV antigens.

In germline, CDR1 is SGHTS, CDR2 YDEGEE. Trimming pared 3 bases from V and 2 bases from J, leaving 9 bases between. The length of the CDR3 is 14 residues. The protocol was immunoSEQ multiplex PCR, while the TCRdb copy is restricted to in-frame clones and leaves out a portion. Of more than 60,000 clones listed, 85% to 90% are singletons. It was the approximately 120-subject validation cohort, separate from the roughly 700-subject first cohort, to which the donors belonged. This clone was found a few times. The antigen is not known. Sequenced: PBMCs. The rearrangement links TRBV5-8 to TRBJ1-5, with no clear D. The clonotype was recovered from a woman under 30 in good health and CMV-seronegative. CDR3 amino acids: CASSSRSGNQPQHF. The CDR3 region has the DNA TGTGCCAGCAGCTCCCGGTCGGGCAATCAGCCCCAGCATTTT.